This T cell receptor beta chain was sequenced for a study of tumor-infiltrating lymphocytes in primary liver carcinoma. Study context: The patients presented with primary liver carcinoma, which was managed through surgical resection. Patients included men and women of 30 to 69 years. About 3.65 to 7.13 million productive TCRbeta reads were obtained from the samples, with similar numbers across tissue types.

This clonotype was detected ten times or more. Germline DNA was also extracted, with blood RNA taken from unsorted whole blood. Reverse transcription of about 500 ng total RNA with a constant-region primer produced TCR beta cDNA. Amplification in three nested multiplex PCR rounds with slightly modified ARM-PCR gave rise to TCR beta libraries. TCRdb re-called the multiplex PCR reads with MiXCR, one entry per CDR3 protein. The table shows about 310,000 distinct CDR3 sequences, with 45% to 70% occurring only once. Sequencing used peripheral blood. The receptor comes from a woman aged 30 to 39 with primary liver carcinoma and hepatitis B virus infection.

The CDR3 bases are TGTGCCAGCAGCTTCCTTTACACCGGGGAGCTGTTTTTT. This sequence encodes CASSFLYTGELFF. The rearrangement joins TRBV11-2 to TRBJ2-2, with D unresolved. V lost 3 bases and J 3 bases, leaving 5 bases between the germline ends. Per the germline V gene, CDR1 is SGHAT and CDR2 is FQNNGV. CDR3 size: 13 residues.